The 5 T cell receptor beta chains reported below all come from one sample, sequenced in a study of blood T cell repertoires in COVID-19. Measured with immunoSEQ multiplex PCR; TCRdb has only the in-frame clones, and not every one. The profile shows about 190,000 clones, nearly 90% of them singletons. Sequencing input: peripheral blood. The source is a woman aged 40-49 years who had recovered from COVID-19.

The chain combines TRBV5-1 with TRBJ2-1, with TRBD2 matching 11 bases. Germline values: CDR1 SGHRS, CDR2 YFSETQ. The CDR3 sequence is 15 residues long. Trimming at V came to 3 bases and at J to 9 bases, leaving 8 bases not matched to a gene. The CDR3 DNA is TGCGCCAGCAGCTCGACTAGCGGGAAGCCGGGTGAGCAGTTCTTC. Translation: CASSSTSGKPGEQFF.

This clone was observed a single time. V gene TRBV2 combines with J gene TRBJ2-7, with 9 positions matching TRBD1. Per the germline V gene, CDR1 is SNHLY and CDR2 is FYNNEI. The CDR3 has 14 amino acids. Trimming took 6 bases from V and 4 from J; bases not matched to a gene: 7. The CDR3, as DNA: TGTGCCAGCAGCCCGACAGGGGGTCGTTACGAGCAGTACTTC. Its translation: CASSPTGGRYEQYF.

This chain joins TRBV12-3 or TRBV12-4 and TRBJ1-2; D remains unclear. V lost 5 bases, J lost 1 base, and 2 bases lay in between. This CDR3 has 11 residues. The CDR3 region has the DNA TGTGCCAGCAGTCGTAACTATGGCTACACCTTC. It codes for CASSRNYGYTF.

The rearrangement uses TRBV5-1 and TRBJ2-3; D is undetermined. CDR3 length: 14 residues. Per germline, CDR1 SGHRS and CDR2 YFSETQ. Deletions cut 0 bases from V and 2 bases from J, with 7 bases between. The CDR3 is CASSLGATTDTQYF. Written as DNA, the CDR3 is TGCGCCAGCAGCTTGGGGGCTACCACAGATACGCAGTATTTT.

The CDR3 sequence is CACRTLRANEKLFF. CDR3 DNA sequence: TGTGCCTGCAGAACCTTGAGGGCGAATGAAAAACTGTTTTTT. V is TRBV30 and J is TRBJ1-4, with D unclear. The CDR3 loop spans 14 amino acids. V lost 6 bases and J lost 5, with 16 bases in between. The V gene's germline CDR1 is GTSNPN and CDR2 SVGIG (reference sequence).